This T cell receptor beta chain was captured in a study of blood T cell repertoires in COVID-19. Germline CDR1 LGHDT, CDR2 YNNKEL (reference sequence). The CDR3 loop spans 15 amino acids. V dropped 0 bases and J dropped 7 bases, with 15 bases sitting between them. Clones were read by immunoSEQ multiplex PCR, and TCRdb kept only the in-frame ones, dropping some. The sample includes some 30,000 clones, 75% to 90% seen only once; the top ten take approximately 50%. The clonotype originates from a human donor with acute or convalescent COVID-19. The donor label of this sample is uncertain. The sequenced sample was peripheral blood. V and J are TRBV3-1 (or the pseudogene TRBV3-2) and TRBJ1-2; tentatively, D is TRBD1 (5 bases). This CDR3 reads CASSQDSRAGRGYTF. The DNA of the CDR3 is TGTGCCAGCAGCCAAGACTCCAGGGCTGGTCGTGGCTACACCTTC.